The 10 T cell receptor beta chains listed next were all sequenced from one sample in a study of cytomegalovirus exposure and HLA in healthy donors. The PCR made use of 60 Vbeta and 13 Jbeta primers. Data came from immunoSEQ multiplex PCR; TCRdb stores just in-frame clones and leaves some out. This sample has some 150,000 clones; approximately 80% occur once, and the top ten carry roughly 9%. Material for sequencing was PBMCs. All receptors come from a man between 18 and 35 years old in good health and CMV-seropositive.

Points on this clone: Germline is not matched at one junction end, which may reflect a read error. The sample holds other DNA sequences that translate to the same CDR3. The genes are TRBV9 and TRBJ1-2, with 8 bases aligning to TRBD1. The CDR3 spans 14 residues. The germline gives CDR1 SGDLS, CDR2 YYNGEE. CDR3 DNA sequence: TGTGCCAGTAGCGAACAGGGGGGCAACTATGGCTACACCTTC. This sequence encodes CASSEQGGNYGYTF.

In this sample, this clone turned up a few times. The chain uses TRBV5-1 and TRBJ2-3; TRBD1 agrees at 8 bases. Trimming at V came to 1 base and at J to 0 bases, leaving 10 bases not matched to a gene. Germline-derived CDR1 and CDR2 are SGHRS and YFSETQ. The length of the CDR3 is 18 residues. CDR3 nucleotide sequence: TGCGCCAGCAGCTTGCCCAACTGGACAGGGCCCAGCACAGATACGCAGTATTTT. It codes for CASSLPNWTGPSTDTQYF.

In DNA, the CDR3 is TGCGCCAGCAGCTTCGGACTAGCGGCAAACCAAGAGACCCAGTACTTC. Protein product: CASSFGLAANQETQYF. J is TRBJ2-5 and V is TRBV5-1, with 10 bases identical to TRBD2. This CDR3 contains 16 residues. The J segment lost 0 bases and the V segment lost 2 bases, leaving 4 bases of the junction unmatched. Germline V gene lookup returns CDR1 SGHRS and CDR2 YFSETQ. The variable domain in full, with the rest retrieved from reference TRBV5-1 and TRBJ2-5, is KAGVTQTPRYLIKTRGQQVTLSCSPISGHRSVSWYQQTPGQGLQFLFEYFSETQRNKGNFPGRFSGRQFSNSRSEMNVSTLELGDSALYLCASSFGLAANQETQYFGPGTRLLVL.

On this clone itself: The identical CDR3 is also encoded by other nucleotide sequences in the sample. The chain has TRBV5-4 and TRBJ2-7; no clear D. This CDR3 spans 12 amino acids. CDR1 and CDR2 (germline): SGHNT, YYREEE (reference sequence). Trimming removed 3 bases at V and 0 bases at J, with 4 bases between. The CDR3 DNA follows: TGTGCCAGCAGCTCAGACTCCTACGAGCAGTACTTC. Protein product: CASSSDSYEQYF.

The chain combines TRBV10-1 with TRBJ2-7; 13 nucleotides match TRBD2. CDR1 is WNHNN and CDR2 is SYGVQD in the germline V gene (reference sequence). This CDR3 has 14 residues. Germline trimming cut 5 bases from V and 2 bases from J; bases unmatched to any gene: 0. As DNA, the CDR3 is TGCGCCAGCAGTACTAGCGGGAGGGCCTACGAGCAGTACTTC. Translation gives CASSTSGRAYEQYF.

As DNA, the CDR3 is TGTGCCAGCAGCTCACGAAACCAATGGACTAGCGGAGAGCAGTACTTC. Translated: CASSSRNQWTSGEQYF. The chain is built from TRBV11-2 and TRBJ2-7; 10 nucleotides align to TRBD2. Trimming cost V 4 bases and J 7 bases; bases outside gene matches: 13. This CDR3 contains 16 residues. Germline lookup yields CDR1 SGHAT and CDR2 FQNNGV.

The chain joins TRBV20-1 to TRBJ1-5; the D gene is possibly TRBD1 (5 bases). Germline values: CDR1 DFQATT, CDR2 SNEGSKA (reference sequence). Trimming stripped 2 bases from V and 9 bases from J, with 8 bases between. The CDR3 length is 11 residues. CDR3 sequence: CSARQGSPQHF. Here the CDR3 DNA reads TGCAGTGCTAGACAGGGTTCGCCCCAGCATTTT.

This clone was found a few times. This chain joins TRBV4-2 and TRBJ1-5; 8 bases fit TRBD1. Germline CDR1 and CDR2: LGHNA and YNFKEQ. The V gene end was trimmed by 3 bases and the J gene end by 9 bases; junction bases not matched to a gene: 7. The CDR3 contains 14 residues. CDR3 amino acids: CASSQDRALGPQHF. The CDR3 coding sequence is TGTGCCAGCAGCCAGGACAGGGCCCTCGGGCCCCAGCATTTT.

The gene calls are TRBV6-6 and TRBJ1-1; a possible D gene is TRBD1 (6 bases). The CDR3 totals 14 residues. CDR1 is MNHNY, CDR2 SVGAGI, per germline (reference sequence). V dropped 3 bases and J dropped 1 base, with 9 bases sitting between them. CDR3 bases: TGTGCCAGCAGTTATAGCAGGGGGAACACTGAAGCTTTCTTT. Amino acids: CASSYSRGNTEAFF.

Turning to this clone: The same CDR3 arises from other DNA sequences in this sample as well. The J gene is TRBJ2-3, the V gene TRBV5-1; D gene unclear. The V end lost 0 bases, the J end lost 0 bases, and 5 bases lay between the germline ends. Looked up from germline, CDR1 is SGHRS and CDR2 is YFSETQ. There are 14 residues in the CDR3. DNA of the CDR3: TGCGCCAGCAGCTTGGGGCCTAGCACAGATACGCAGTATTTT. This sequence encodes CASSLGPSTDTQYF. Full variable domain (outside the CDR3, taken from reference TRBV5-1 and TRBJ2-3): KAGVTQTPRYLIKTRGQQVTLSCSPISGHRSVSWYQQTPGQGLQFLFEYFSETQRNKGNFPGRFSGRQFSNSRSEMNVSTLELGDSALYLCASSLGPSTDTQYFGPGTRLTVL.